These T cell receptor beta chains were read from a single sample in a study of T-cell memory formation after mild COVID-19. TCRdb re-derived calls from the 5' RACE reads in MiXCR, one entry per CDR3 protein. There are 300,000 to 350,000 distinct CDR3 sequences in the sample; about 13% occur only once, and 22% lies in the top ten. Sequences were obtained from PBMCs or a T cell subset sorted from them (not recorded which). The receptor set was obtained from a young man who had mild COVID-19 (a few samples of this study predate the infection). Cell type and time point are not known. Both conserved end residues are trimmed from each CDR3. The order of the fields is J gene, V gene, CDR3 protein.

j_gene: TRBJ1-1
v_gene: TRBV12-3/TRBV12-4
CDR3aa: ASSSEGAYTEAF

j_gene: TRBJ1-3
v_gene: TRBV7-9
CDR3aa: ASSFSGVTGNTIY

j_gene: TRBJ2-7
v_gene: TRBV7-8
CDR3aa: ASSSVGGASYEQY

j_gene: TRBJ2-7
v_gene: TRBV7-6
CDR3aa: ASSLTGTDGQY

j_gene: TRBJ2-3
v_gene: TRBV9
CDR3aa: ASSPLGVADTQY

j_gene: TRBJ2-3
v_gene: TRBV5-4
CDR3aa: ASSLQSRGEDTQY

j_gene: TRBJ1-1
v_gene: TRBV7-9
CDR3aa: ASSRQGPAF

j_gene: TRBJ2-7
v_gene: TRBV29-1
CDR3aa: SVDSGQGISEQY

j_gene: TRBJ1-2
v_gene: TRBV30
CDR3aa: AWRAWGERGYGYT

j_gene: TRBJ1-1
v_gene: TRBV7-2
CDR3aa: ASSPLTEAF

j_gene: TRBJ1-6
v_gene: TRBV20-1
CDR3aa: SARDPGAGLRNSPLH

j_gene: TRBJ2-1
v_gene: TRBV7-2
CDR3aa: ASSYSGGDNEQF

j_gene: TRBJ1-2
v_gene: TRBV7-2
CDR3aa: ASSTGQGGLGYT

j_gene: TRBJ2-1
v_gene: TRBV5-1
CDR3aa: ASSLGARGEDNEQF

j_gene: TRBJ2-7
v_gene: TRBV7-2
CDR3aa: ASSWGTGGYEQY

j_gene: TRBJ2-3
v_gene: TRBV6-5
CDR3aa: ASTRTPTDTQY

j_gene: TRBJ2-7
v_gene: TRBV6-2/TRBV6-3
CDR3aa: ATVAGGAYSYEQY

j_gene: TRBJ2-2
v_gene: TRBV29-1
CDR3aa: SVEDQGDGELF

j_gene: TRBJ2-1
v_gene: TRBV12-3/TRBV12-4
CDR3aa: ASSFERVTYNEQF

j_gene: TRBJ1-2
v_gene: TRBV7-2
CDR3aa: ASSRGNPQINYGYT

j_gene: NA
v_gene: TRBV5-1
CDR3aa: ASSLWLAGGEQF

j_gene: TRBJ2-3
v_gene: TRBV5-1
CDR3aa: ASSVEGKKADTQY

j_gene: TRBJ2-5
v_gene: TRBV10-2
CDR3aa: ASSEGGGLQETQY

j_gene: TRBJ2-7
v_gene: TRBV28
CDR3aa: ASSRPREGRYEQY

j_gene: TRBJ1-6
v_gene: TRBV6-5
CDR3aa: ASSYSGNSPLH

j_gene: TRBJ2-1
v_gene: TRBV6-6
CDR3aa: ASVKTSGGADEQF

j_gene: TRBJ1-1
v_gene: TRBV6-5
CDR3aa: ASSTPHTGAVTEAF

j_gene: TRBJ2-5
v_gene: TRBV10-3
CDR3aa: AISEGEVRETQY

j_gene: TRBJ2-1
v_gene: TRBV4-3
CDR3aa: ASSQDPRSYNEQF

j_gene: TRBJ1-3
v_gene: TRBV5-4
CDR3aa: ASSFGRSLSGNTIY

j_gene: TRBJ2-3
v_gene: TRBV19
CDR3aa: ASRIRPTDTQY

j_gene: TRBJ1-6
v_gene: TRBV5-1
CDR3aa: ASSLRGPDNSPLH

j_gene: TRBJ1-1
v_gene: TRBV6-2/TRBV6-3
CDR3aa: ASSYQSEAF

j_gene: TRBJ2-2
v_gene: TRBV4-3
CDR3aa: ASSQGLSEGFAGELF

j_gene: TRBJ2-3
v_gene: TRBV19
CDR3aa: ASSQDRASTQY

j_gene: TRBJ2-3
v_gene: TRBV2
CDR3aa: ASTVTSGVATDTQY

j_gene: TRBJ2-1
v_gene: TRBV5-4
CDR3aa: ASSLMGGEGSKF

j_gene: TRBJ2-7
v_gene: TRBV5-1
CDR3aa: ASSTGLSANEQY

j_gene: TRBJ2-1
v_gene: TRBV7-9
CDR3aa: ASSTLLGNEQF

j_gene: TRBJ2-1
v_gene: TRBV6-6
CDR3aa: ASRPGLMFEQF

j_gene: TRBJ2-7
v_gene: TRBV7-6
CDR3aa: ASSLGTVQEQY

j_gene: TRBJ1-5
v_gene: TRBV2
CDR3aa: ASSETGPNQPQH

j_gene: TRBJ2-7
v_gene: TRBV7-7
CDR3aa: ASSPRTSVSDEQY

j_gene: TRBJ1-2
v_gene: TRBV11-2
CDR3aa: ASSFGRGGSSNYGYT